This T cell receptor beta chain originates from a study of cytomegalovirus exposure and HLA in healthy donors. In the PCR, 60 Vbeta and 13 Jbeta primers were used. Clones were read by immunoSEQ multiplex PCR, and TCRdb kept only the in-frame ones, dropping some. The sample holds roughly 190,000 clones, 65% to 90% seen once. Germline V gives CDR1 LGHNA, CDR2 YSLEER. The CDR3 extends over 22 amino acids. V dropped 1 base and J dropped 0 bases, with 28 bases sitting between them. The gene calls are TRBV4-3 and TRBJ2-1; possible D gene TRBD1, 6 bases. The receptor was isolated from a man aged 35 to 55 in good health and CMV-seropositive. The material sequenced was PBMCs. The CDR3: CASSQVLFSAGAVWSSYNEQFF. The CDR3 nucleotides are TGCGCCAGCAGCCAAGTGTTATTCTCGGCAGGGGCTGTTTGGAGCTCCTACAATGAGCAGTTCTTC.